This TCR beta chain derives from a study of spatial heterogeneity in lung cancer (dated by TCRdb to the late 2010s). Looking at the study overall: Beta-chain transcripts were consistently detected in greater numbers than alpha-chain transcripts, which likely reflected higher beta-chain transcript abundance. A strong correlation was found between TCR transcript counts in tumor regions and a T cell transcriptional module score from matched bulk RNA-seq. In the raw uncorrected reads, each unique combination of TCR and UMI appeared more than ten times on average. TCR alpha and beta repertoires were quantitatively compared across multiple tumor regions, matched nontumor lung and blood in non-small cell lung cancer. The study linked features of the TCR repertoire to counts of nonsynonymous mutations, which were determined by whole-exome sequencing of tumor tissue. Both alpha and beta chains were TCR-sequenced in 220 or so tumor regions, approximately 68 matched nontumor lung samples and over 55 PBMC samples obtained at surgery.

CDR1 and CDR2, looked up from the germline V gene, are MNHEY and SVGEGT. V was cut back by 8 bases and J by 4 bases, leaving a gap of 11 bases between them. The CDR3, from cysteine to phenylalanine, totals 13 residues. The DNA shown is the 39-base CDR3, in frame from base 1. At least ten counts were recorded for this clonotype. Its antigen is unknown. Base quality data are lacking; no much larger clone is found one base away. Library preparation used 5' RACE. Reads for this sample came from a NextSeq 500. To allow correction of PCR and sequencing errors, the TCR library protocol tagged every TCR cDNA molecule with a unique molecular identifier. In the original analysis: TCR identification, UMI-based error correction and CDR3 extraction were performed with Decombinator tools. Expanded TCRs were defined as those above a frequency of 2 per 1,000, corresponding to the top 1% of the tumor frequency distribution. Expanded tumor TCRs statistically deemed absent (corrected P<0.05) from at least one tumor region were classed as regional, and all other expanded tumor TCRs were classed as ubiquitous. Rényi diversity was computed with the R vegan package after subsampling each repertoire 100 times to 5,000 TCRs. CDR3 similarity networks were built from amino acid triplet string-kernel similarity, connecting CDR3s with pairwise similarity above 0.82. The raw public reads went through TCRdb reprocessing: fastp at Q25, MiXCR clone calling, in-frame beta chains kept. For every CDR3 protein sequence, its rows merge into one entry that carries the most common genes and DNA. These V and J calls originate from TCRdb's pipeline instead of the authors' own analysis. The sample has 9,500 to 13,000 distinct CDR3 sequences on record, 7% to 9% of them singletons. The ten largest clones capture about 19% of the sample.

The time point label on this specimen signifies: sample taken at primary tumor resection. Samples were obtained from fewer than 80 patients with early-stage, untreated non-small cell lung cancer from the lung TRACERx cohort. For TCR sequencing, whole RNA was extracted from tumor and nontumor lung tissue, or from cryopreserved PBMC samples, and no cell sorting was done. Only patients with enough RNA available from two or more tumor regions were chosen for TCR sequencing. Before selection, tumor and adjacent nontumor lung specimens were reviewed by a lung pathologist. What the authors observed across the whole study: The number of expanded intratumoral alpha and beta TCRs correlated with the tumor nonsynonymous mutation count. Counts of ubiquitous and regional expanded TCRs were found to correlate with counts of ubiquitous and regional nonsynonymous mutations, respectively. Confirming at a functional level the hypothesis that regional TCRs recognize regional mutations was considered to require additional single-cell paired TCR alpha and beta sequencing. TCR-seq coverage of tumor T cells was estimated to be only 7% to 7.5% for alpha chains and 13% for beta chains.

This receptor chain uses TRBV6-2 or TRBV6-3 and TRBJ2-2, with no confidently assigned D gene. The starting material was lung tumor tissue, obtained at surgery. This receptor was obtained from a male donor with early-stage non-small cell lung cancer. The DNA reads as follows: TGTGCCAGCTCTAAACTCGGCACCGGGGAGCTGTTTTTT. It is translated as CASSKLGTGELFF.